A single sample is the source of the 2 T cell receptor beta chains below, sequenced in a study of OX40 agonist ivuxolimab in advanced cancers. Assay used: immunoSEQ multiplex PCR; TCRdb lists only in-frame clones, some missing. The table records under 100,000 clones, 80% to 95% of them present only once. Here the sequenced sample was CD4+ or CD8+ T cells sorted from blood, taken in a trial of the OX40 agonist ivuxolimab. These receptor sequences come from an adult with an advanced solid tumor such as melanoma, head and neck, liver or kidney cancer.

The chain links TRBV6-5 to TRBJ2-7; perhaps TRBD2 as D (5 bases). Germline V CDR1 and CDR2: MNHEY, SVGAGI. V shed 6 bases and J shed 8 bases, with 11 bases lying between them. CDR3 length equals 11 residues. For the CDR3, the DNA is TGTGCCAGCAGCGACGAGCGGAAGCAGTACTTC. Translation: CASSDERKQYF.

J is TRBJ1-5 and V is TRBV19; D ambiguous. V was clipped by 0 bases and J by 3 bases, with 9 bases between them. This CDR3 has 15 residues. Germline-derived CDR1 and CDR2 are LNHDA and SQIVND (reference sequence). In nucleotides, the CDR3 is TGTGCCAGTAGTATAGATCTTGACTTCAATCAGCCCCAGCATTTT. As protein: CASSIDLDFNQPQHF.